The 27 T cell receptor beta chains reported below all come from one sample, sequenced in a study of shared clonotypes between healthy human individuals. Only in-frame clones appear in the TCRdb table, and some are missing; sequencing was by immunoSEQ multiplex PCR. The repertoire consists of roughly 660,000 clones, with about 92% occurring once and the leading ten covering 34%. The sample was memory CD8+ T cells from PBMCs. Subset given: CD45RO+ cells pooled with CCR7-negative TemRA cells. The receptors originated from a man aged 18 to 30 in good health. Some clones in this sample may be carry-over from other donors' samples.

The chain combines TRBV27 with TRBJ2-7; D gene uncertain. Germline lookup yields CDR1 MNHEY and CDR2 SMNVEV (reference sequence). V dropped 8 bases and J dropped 5 bases, with 7 bases sitting between them. The CDR3 runs to 10 residues. The CDR3 is CASGGNEQYF. Here the CDR3 DNA reads TGTGCCAGCGGTGGGAACGAGCAGTACTTC.

The V call is TRBV6-4, the J call TRBJ2-1; D remains unclear. The germline V gene has CDR1 MRHNA and CDR2 SNTAGT. The CDR3 runs to 15 residues. Deletions cut 3 bases from V and 4 bases from J, with 13 bases between. As DNA, the CDR3 is TGTGCCAGCAGTGAGCAAGAAAGTCCTTACAATGAGCAGTTCTTC. Amino acids: CASSEQESPYNEQFF.

The J gene is TRBJ1-4, the V gene TRBV5-1, with D unclear. In germline, CDR1 is SGHRS, CDR2 YFSETQ. The CDR3 consists of 15 residues. V gave up 4 bases and J gave up 5 bases, with 15 bases separating them. CDR3 residues: CASSLWGPSNEKLFF. Here the CDR3 DNA reads TGCGCCAGCAGCCTCTGGGGTCCGTCAAATGAAAAACTGTTTTTT. Full variable domain (remainder filled in from reference TRBV5-1 and TRBJ1-4): KAGVTQTPRYLIKTRGQQVTLSCSPISGHRSVSWYQQTPGQGLQFLFEYFSETQRNKGNFPGRFSGRQFSNSRSEMNVSTLELGDSALYLCASSLWGPSNEKLFFGSGTQLSVL.

The V call is TRBV7-9, the J call TRBJ1-2; D remains ambiguous. V was clipped by 3 bases and J by 6 bases, with 11 bases between them. The CDR3 runs to 13 residues. CDR1 is SEHNR, CDR2 FQNEAQ, per germline (reference sequence). Written as DNA, the CDR3 is TGTGCCAGCAGCTTCCCGTTACGTAATGGCTACACCTTC. Translated: CASSFPLRNGYTF.

The V and J genes are TRBV5-6 and TRBJ2-2; D remains ambiguous. The V gene's germline CDR1 is SGHDT and CDR2 YYEEEE. The CDR3 is 14 residues long. V was cut by 2 bases and J by 7 bases, with 12 bases left in between. The CDR3 loop is CASSLVVGGGELFF. CDR3 nucleotide sequence: TGTGCCAGCAGCTTAGTAGTGGGCGGCGGGGAGCTGTTTTTT.

This rearrangement joins TRBV10-3 to TRBJ2-7, with 10 bases fitting TRBD1. CDR3 length equals 14 residues. Germline lookup yields CDR1 ENHRY and CDR2 SYGVKD. V trimming: 6 bases; J trimming: 3 bases; junction bases outside the gene matches: 5. CDR3 nucleotide sequence: TGTGCCATCAGCGGGGGGGACAGGGGCTACGAGCAGTACTTC. This sequence encodes CAISGGDRGYEQYF.

J is TRBJ1-4 and V is TRBV30; D may be TRBD1 (5 bases). V was cut by 8 bases and J by 8 bases, with 12 bases left in between. Germline V gene lookup returns CDR1 GTSNPN and CDR2 SVGIG (reference sequence). This CDR3 is 11 amino acids long. This chain's CDR3 is CAAWSGEKLFF. CDR3 sequence (DNA): TGTGCCGCGTGGTCAGGGGAAAAACTGTTTTTT. Using reference TRBV30 and TRBJ1-4 for the parts outside the CDR3, the full variable domain is SQTIHQWPATLVQPVGSPLSLECTVEGTSNPNLYWYRQAAGRGLQLLFYSVGIGQISSEVPQNLSASRPQDRQFILSSKKLLLSDSGFYLCAAWSGEKLFFGSGTQLSVL.

The CDR3 protein is CASSFVPGGHTEAFF. CDR3 bases: TGTGCCAGCAGTTTCGTTCCAGGGGGCCACACTGAAGCTTTCTTT. This chain links TRBV28 with TRBJ1-1; 8 nucleotides align to TRBD1. The germline V gene encodes CDR1 MDHEN and CDR2 SYDVKM. Trimming took 3 bases from V and 3 from J; bases not matched to a gene: 6. CDR3 length equals 15 residues. Full variable domain (remainder filled in from reference TRBV28 and TRBJ1-1): DVKVTQSSRYLVKRTGEKVFLECVQDMDHENMFWYRQDPGLGLRLIYFSYDVKMKEKGDIPEGYSVSREKKERFSLILESASTNQTSMYLCASSFVPGGHTEAFFGQGTRLTVV.

The chain joins TRBV28 to TRBJ1-3; the match to TRBD1 covers 9 bases. The J segment lost 0 bases and the V segment lost 7 bases, leaving 13 bases of the junction unmatched. This CDR3 has 18 residues. Germline V gene data show CDR1 as MDHEN and CDR2 as SYDVKM. The DNA of the CDR3 is TGTGCCAGCACCCCGAGGGGACAGGGAACCTTCTCTGGAAACACCATATATTTT. Residues: CASTPRGQGTFSGNTIYF.

CDR3 protein: CASSLLGETFEQYF. The CDR3 nucleotides are TGTGCCAGCAGTTTATTGGGGGAAACTTTCGAGCAGTACTTC. This chain uses TRBV27 with TRBJ2-7; the D call may be TRBD1 or TRBD2 (5 bases each). The CDR3 contains 14 residues. Germline loops: CDR1 MNHEY, CDR2 SMNVEV (reference sequence). V lost 1 base to trimming and J lost 6 bases, with 13 bases between them.

This chain connects TRBV5-1 to TRBJ2-5; D unresolved. Deletions cut 0 bases from V and 7 bases from J, with 13 bases between. Germline CDR1 and CDR2: SGHRS and YFSETQ. This CDR3 is built from 14 residues. The CDR3, as DNA: TGCGCCAGCAGCTTGGCACTCCAAAGCCCGACCCAGTACTTC. Translation gives CASSLALQSPTQYF.

The V gene is TRBV27, the J gene TRBJ2-1, with 8 bases aligning to TRBD2. Germline V gives CDR1 MNHEY, CDR2 SMNVEV (reference sequence). The CDR3 runs 14 residues. V was pared by 5 bases and J by 10 bases, with 10 bases of the junction left unmatched. The chain's CDR3 is CASSLSGTLIEQFF. The CDR3, as DNA: TGTGCCAGCAGTCTTAGCGGGACCCTCATAGAGCAGTTCTTC.

This chain links TRBV7-9 with TRBJ2-7; D uncertain. Trimming removed 2 bases from V and 0 bases from J, with 11 bases in between. The CDR3 spans 15 residues. The germline V gene has CDR1 SEHNR and CDR2 FQNEAQ (reference sequence). The CDR3 nucleotides read TGTGCCAGCAGCTTAAGCCCGCGGAGCTCCTACGAGCAGTACTTC. It is translated as CASSLSPRSSYEQYF. Full variable domain (rest looked up from reference TRBV7-9 and TRBJ2-7): DTGVSQNPRHKITKRGQNVTFRCDPISEHNRLYWYRQTLGQGPEFLTYFQNEAQLEKSRLLSDRFSAERPKGSFSTLEIQRTEQGDSAMYLCASSLSPRSSYEQYFGPGTRLTVT.

This chain uses TRBV25-1 with TRBJ1-3; unclear D gene. The germline CDR1 and CDR2 sequences are MGHDK and SYGVNS. The CDR3 has 14 amino acids. Trimming cost V 1 base and J 4 bases, with 8 bases left between them. The CDR3: CASSEWGSGNTIYF. The CDR3 region has the DNA TGTGCCAGCAGTGAATGGGGTTCCGGAAACACCATATATTTT.

The chain has TRBV5-1 and TRBJ2-1, with 12 nucleotides matching TRBD2. Trimming removed 6 bases from V and 8 bases from J; junction bases left unmatched: 6. CDR1 SGHRS and CDR2 YFSETQ come from the germline V gene. CDR3 size: 14 residues. The CDR3 DNA reads as TGCGCCAGCAATGGACTAGCGGGATTCGATGAGCAGTTCTTC. The encoded protein is CASNGLAGFDEQFF.

The chain couples TRBV6-6 to TRBJ2-5; maybe TRBD1 (5 bases). The CDR3 is 14 residues long. Per the germline V gene, CDR1 is MNHNY and CDR2 is SVGAGI (reference sequence). V gave up 6 bases and J gave up 0 bases, with 11 bases separating them. CDR3 residues: CASSFDRDQETQYF. The CDR3 nucleotides are TGTGCCAGCAGCTTTGACAGAGACCAAGAGACCCAGTACTTC.

The J gene is TRBJ2-2, the V gene TRBV6-1; 14 bases agree with TRBD2. Germline assignment: CDR1 MNHNS and CDR2 SASEGT. This CDR3 is 18 amino acids long. The V gene end was trimmed by 4 bases and the J gene end by 6 bases; junction bases not matched to a gene: 10. In DNA, the CDR3 is TGTGCCAGCAGTGGGACTAGCGGGAGGATCATTGAAGCCGGGGAGCTGTTTTTT. Translating gives CASSGTSGRIIEAGELFF.

The chain combines TRBV15 with TRBJ2-5; the D call may be TRBD1 or TRBD2 (5 bases each). With 4 bases removed from V and 0 bases from J, the gap between germline ends came to 21 bases. CDR3 size: 18 residues. In germline, CDR1 is LNHNV, CDR2 YYDKDF (reference sequence). CDR3 nucleotides: TGTGCCACCAGCACCCCAACGGGGATAGCGACAGACCAAGAGACCCAGTACTTC. Translated, it gives CATSTPTGIATDQETQYF. Variable domain in full (rest from reference TRBV15 and TRBJ2-5): DAMVIQNPRYQVTQFGKPVTLSCSQTLNHNVMYWYQQKSSQAPKLLFHYYDKDFNNEADTPDNFQSRRPNTSFCFLDIRSPGLGDTAMYLCATSTPTGIATDQETQYFGPGTRLLVL.

The chain carries TRBV14 and TRBJ2-1, with 10 bases fitting TRBD2. CDR3 length: 22 residues. V was pared by 1 base and J by 1 base, with 19 bases of the junction left unmatched. Germline CDR1 is SGHDN and CDR2 is FVKESK. CDR3 sequence: CASSQGLVAWASGRGSYNEQFF. The CDR3 DNA reads as TGTGCCAGCAGCCAAGGTCTGGTAGCTTGGGCTAGCGGGAGAGGGTCCTACAATGAGCAGTTCTTC.

The CDR3 is CASHGGNQPQHF. The CDR3 DNA sequence: TGTGCCAGCCATGGCGGAAATCAGCCCCAGCATTTT. The V call is TRBV6-5, the J call TRBJ1-5, with D unresolved. The germline V gene encodes CDR1 MNHEY and CDR2 SVGAGI. V gave up 8 bases and J gave up 4 bases, with 9 bases separating them. The CDR3 spans 12 residues.

The chain couples TRBV2 to TRBJ2-1; D may be TRBD2 (5 bases). From germline, CDR1 is SNHLY and CDR2 FYNNEI. The V end was cut by 8 bases, the J end by 5 bases, with 22 bases between. This CDR3 is 16 amino acids long. In DNA, the CDR3 is TGTGCCAGCGCCAGAAAATTACTAGTTGTCGACAATGAGCAGTTCTTC. Its translation is CASARKLLVVDNEQFF.

The chain links TRBV19 to TRBJ2-7; TRBD1 matches at 9 bases. In germline, CDR1 is LNHDA, CDR2 SQIVND (reference sequence). V gave up 4 bases and J gave up 2 bases; unmatched junction bases: 6. The CDR3 sequence is 15 residues long. The CDR3 DNA is TGTGCCAGTAGTACGGACAGGGGACTCGCCTACGAGCAGTACTTC. Encoded protein: CASSTDRGLAYEQYF.

The rearrangement links TRBV7-8 to TRBJ1-1, with D uncertain. Trimming cost V 1 base and J 11 bases, with 14 bases left between them. CDR3 size: 13 residues. The germline gives CDR1 SGHVS, CDR2 FQNEAQ. CDR3 nucleotides: TGTGCCAGCAGCTTAGGGTCTTTCCAGGCGGCTTTCTTT. Translated, it gives CASSLGSFQAAFF.

V is TRBV29-1 and J is TRBJ2-2, with TRBD1 as a possible D gene (5 bases). The CDR3 has 15 residues. Trimming took off 0 bases at V and 6 bases at J, with 14 bases between the two ends. The germline CDR1 and CDR2 sequences are SQVTM and ANQGSEA. The CDR3 coding sequence is TGCAGCGTTGAAGATGGTGGGGCGCGCTCCGGGGAGCTGTTTTTT. It translates to CSVEDGGARSGELFF.

This chain uses TRBV19 with TRBJ2-7, with a tentative D call TRBD2 (7 bases). V was trimmed by 10 bases and J by 2 bases, leaving 15 bases between them. The germline CDR1 and CDR2 sequences are LNHDA and SQIVND (reference sequence). This CDR3 spans 13 amino acids. The CDR3 DNA sequence: TGTGCCATCGGGGGGCAGAGGCCCTACGAGCAGTACTTC. This gives the protein CAIGGQRPYEQYF.

This chain connects TRBV25-1 to TRBJ1-1; D is unresolved. The CDR3 has 12 amino acids. V lost 6 bases, J lost 7 bases, and 12 bases lay in between. Germline CDR1 reads MGHDK; CDR2 reads SYGVNS. In DNA form, the CDR3 reads TGTGCCAGCAGATCGCCCGGCAATGAAGCTTTCTTT. Residues: CASRSPGNEAFF.

The chain carries TRBV4-1 and TRBJ2-1; 9 nucleotides line up with TRBD2. Germline trimming cut 0 bases from V and 8 bases from J; bases unmatched to any gene: 23. Germline CDR1 MGHRA, CDR2 YSYEKL. The CDR3 runs to 21 residues. CDR3 sequence (DNA): TGCGCCAGCAGCCAAGAACACGGTATTAGCGGGAGTGTATTCGGTGCGGATGAGCAGTTCTTC. It translates to CASSQEHGISGSVFGADEQFF.